The T cell receptor beta chain under discussion was sequenced for a study of vaccination effects on CD4 cells after COVID-19. Whole-study findings and limits: The study found marked clonal contraction of infection- and vaccine-induced clones late after vaccination.

Points on this clone: Antigen unknown.

CDR1 is ENHRY and CDR2 is SYGVKD in the germline V gene. This CDR3 has 12 residues. The V end lost 4 bases, the J end lost 6 bases, and 10 bases lay between the germline ends. Sequenced by immunoSEQ multiplex PCR; TCRdb stores in-frame clones only, minus some. The sample carries about 20,000 clones, about 73% recorded once. With the ViraFEST assay, the study expanded antigen-specific CD4+ T cells using viral peptide pools, then sequenced them. Following 10 days of culture, CD4+ T cells were isolated. The study found no prior SARS-CoV-2 infection in the vaccine recipients, who tested negative for nucleocapsid antibodies.

The sample here was CD4+ T cells from PBMCs cultured with HCoV-229E spike peptides, taken before COVID-19 vaccination. The chain recombines TRBV10-3 with TRBJ2-7; possible D gene TRBD2, 5 bases. This receptor was obtained from a human donor who received a COVID-19 vaccine. The CDR3 here is CAISGREIEQYF. In DNA, the CDR3 is TGTGCCATCAGTGGTAGGGAGATCGAGCAGTACTTC.